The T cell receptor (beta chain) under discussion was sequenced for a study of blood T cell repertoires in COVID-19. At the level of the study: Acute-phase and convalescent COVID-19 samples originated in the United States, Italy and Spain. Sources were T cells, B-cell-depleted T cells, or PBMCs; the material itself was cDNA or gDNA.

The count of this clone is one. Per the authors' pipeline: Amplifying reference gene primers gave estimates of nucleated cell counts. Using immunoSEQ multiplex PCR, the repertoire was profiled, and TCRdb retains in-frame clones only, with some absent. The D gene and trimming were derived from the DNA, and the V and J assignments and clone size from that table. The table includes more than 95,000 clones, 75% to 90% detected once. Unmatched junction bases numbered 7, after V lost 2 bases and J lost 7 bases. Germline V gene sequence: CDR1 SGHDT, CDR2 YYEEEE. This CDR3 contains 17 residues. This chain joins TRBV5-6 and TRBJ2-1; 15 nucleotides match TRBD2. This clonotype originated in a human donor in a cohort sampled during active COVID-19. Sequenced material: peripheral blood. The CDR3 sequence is CASSFEGLAGGPNEQFF. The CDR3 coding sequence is TGTGCCAGCAGCTTCGAAGGACTAGCGGGGGGGCCAAATGAGCAGTTCTTC.